The 15 T cell receptor beta chains below all came from one sample that was sequenced in a study. MiXCR, applied by TCRdb to the 5' RACE reads, yields one record per CDR3 protein. The sample shows 62,000 or so distinct CDR3 sequences, 20% to 25% of them seen only once. Sequencing was done on a sample of memory CD4+ T cells sorted from a lymph node. Subset: memory CD4+ T cells, CD4+CD45RO+CD25-. Receptor source: a female donor with breast cancer.

On this clonotype: An end of the junction does not agree with germline; a read error may underlie this. The chain has TRBV5-1 and TRBJ2-5, with D perhaps matching TRBD1 (7 bases). The CDR3 spans 14 residues. Germline CDR1 and CDR2: SGHRS and YFSETQ. The CDR3 region has the DNA TGCGCCAGCAGCATCCGGACCAGGGGGGAGACCCTGTACTTC. It codes for CASSIRTRGETLYF.

This chain joins TRBV5-1 and TRBJ2-7; D unresolved. Germline V CDR1 and CDR2: SGHRS, YFSETQ. The CDR3 extends over 12 amino acids. The ends were cut back, 4 bases at V and 2 bases at J, with 7 bases in the middle. The CDR3 DNA reads as TGCGCCAGCAGCGACACCACCTACGAGCAGTACTTC. Its protein product is CASSDTTYEQYF.

The chain links TRBV7-3 to TRBJ1-1; D ambiguous. The CDR3 runs to 13 residues. Between the trimmed V and J ends, which lost 2 bases and 1 base, there was a span of 5 bases. Per the germline V gene, CDR1 is SGHTA and CDR2 is FQGTGA. CDR3 in DNA: TGTGCCAGCAGCTTATCCAGGAACACTGAAGCTTTCTTT. Its protein is CASSLSRNTEAFF.

In this sample, this clonotype turned up a few times. This chain uses TRBV20-1 with TRBJ1-3, with TRBD1 matching 10 bases. CDR3 length: 13 amino acids. Looked up from germline, CDR1 is DFQATT and CDR2 is SNEGSKA (reference sequence). Germline trimming cut 3 bases from V and 7 bases from J; bases unmatched to any gene: 3. The DNA of the CDR3 is TGCAGTGCTAGGGGACAGGGGCGGAACACCATATATTTT. Its translation is CSARGQGRNTIYF.

This clonotype was counted between two and nine times. This chain connects TRBV5-1 to TRBJ2-3, with 7 positions matching TRBD1. The CDR3 consists of 15 residues. CDR1 is SGHRS and CDR2 is YFSETQ in the germline V gene. The ends lost 7 bases at V and 4 bases at J; junction bases unmatched: 12. The CDR3 sequence is CASAETGMSADTQYF. CDR3 DNA sequence: TGCGCCAGCGCGGAGACAGGGATGAGTGCAGATACGCAGTATTTT.

This chain uses TRBV24-1 with TRBJ1-5, with D unclear. The germline gives CDR1 KGHDR, CDR2 SFDVKD. The V end was cut by 9 bases, the J end by 6 bases, with 17 bases between. The CDR3 consists of 14 residues. The CDR3 region is CATGSPDLGQPQHF. DNA of the CDR3: TGTGCCACCGGTTCCCCGGACCTCGGTCAGCCCCAGCATTTT.

The gene calls are TRBV20-1 and TRBJ2-3, with D perhaps being TRBD1 or TRBD2 (7 bases each). The V gene lost 6 bases and the J gene lost 10 bases, with 23 bases spanning the gap. Looked up from germline, CDR1 is DFQATT and CDR2 is SNEGSKA (reference sequence). The CDR3 consists of 14 residues. In nucleotides, the CDR3 is TGCAGTGCGCTTCGAGCGGGGACAGTAAATGCGCAGTATTTT. Amino acid sequence: CSALRAGTVNAQYF.

In this sample, this clonotype turned up a few times. This chain connects TRBV10-3 to TRBJ2-3; 7 positions agree with TRBD2. With V trimmed by 4 bases and J by 8 bases, 9 bases remained unmatched. Looked up from germline, CDR1 is ENHRY and CDR2 is SYGVKD. The CDR3 is 14 residues long. The CDR3, as DNA: TGTGCCATCAGTGGGCTAGCGGAGACGGGTACGCAGTATTTT. Translating it yields CAISGLAETGTQYF.

This clonotype was seen a few times. The CDR3 here is CASSLNPWSLATGGELFF. In DNA form, the CDR3 reads TGTGCCAGCAGCTTAAACCCGTGGTCACTAGCAACTGGCGGGGAGCTGTTTTTT. The chain has TRBV7-2 and TRBJ2-2, with D possibly TRBD2 on 6 matching bases. The CDR3 is made up of 18 amino acids. Germline CDR1 is SGHTA and CDR2 is FQGNSA. The germline V and J ends were trimmed by 2 bases and 7 bases, with 23 bases remaining between them.

This clonotype was counted between two and nine times. The rearrangement links TRBV5-1 to TRBJ2-7; TRBD2 matches at 7 bases. CDR1 SGHRS and CDR2 YFSETQ come from the germline V gene. V shed 2 bases, J shed 2 bases, and the junction held 4 bases outside the gene matches. This CDR3 spans 14 amino acids. The CDR3 spells CASSLGLGAYEQYF. DNA for the CDR3: TGCGCCAGCAGCTTAGGACTAGGGGCCTACGAGCAGTACTTC.

This clonotype was detected many times. The V gene is TRBV7-9, the J gene TRBJ1-2, with a weak D call TRBD1 (5 bases). The germline V and J ends were trimmed by 5 bases and 8 bases, with 15 bases remaining between them. CDR3 length: 13 amino acids. Germline loops: CDR1 SEHNR, CDR2 FQNEAQ (reference sequence). The CDR3 region is CASSLGEQRGYTF. Written as DNA, the CDR3 is TGTGCCAGCAGCCTGGGGGAACAGCGGGGCTACACCTTC.

This clonotype has only a few counts. The chain carries TRBV5-5 and TRBJ2-7; 8 bases are a match to TRBD1. V gave up 3 bases and J gave up 3 bases; unmatched junction bases: 11. The CDR3 has 16 residues. Germline CDR1 is SGHKS and CDR2 is YYEKEE (reference sequence). The CDR3 region is CASSSGTGLGGYEQYF. For the CDR3, the DNA is TGTGCCAGCAGCTCCGGGACAGGCCTAGGGGGCTACGAGCAGTACTTC.

This clonotype was picked up a small number of times. One junction end does not reproduce the germline sequence, and a read error may be involved. The J gene is TRBJ1-1, the V gene TRBV6-5, with 11 nucleotides matching TRBD1. This CDR3 comprises 17 residues. The germline V gene encodes CDR1 MNHEY and CDR2 SVGAGI. This CDR3 is CAGSYRWTGGRGTEAFF. DNA for the CDR3: TGTGCCGGCAGTTACCGTTGGACAGGGGGCAGAGGCACTGAAGCTTTCTTT.

Worth noting for this clonotype: A much larger clone is a single base away; this may be a read error. This chain connects TRBV6-5 to TRBJ1-2; no clear D. This CDR3 comprises 15 residues. Germline V CDR1 and CDR2: MNHEY, SVGAGI. The CDR3 is CASSNSNRESGGYTF. CDR3 DNA: TGTGCCAGCAGTAACTCGAACCGGGAATCGGGAGGCTACACCTTC.

This clonotype appeared a few times. The chain joins TRBV6-1 to TRBJ1-5; possibly TRBD1 for D (6 bases). Germline CDR1 and CDR2: MNHNS and SASEGT. This CDR3 comprises 15 residues. Trimming stripped 5 bases from V and 7 bases from J, with 18 bases between. The DNA for the CDR3 is TGTGCCAGCAGTCCCTGGGACATGGGGAACCAGCCCCAGCATTTT. Translation gives CASSPWDMGNQPQHF.